This T cell receptor beta chain emerged from a study of blood T cells in healthy people across ages. This clonotype was seen a handful of times. The authors isolated at least 6 million PBMCs per sample. The germline CDR1 and CDR2 sequences are SGHTS and YDEGEE. V shed 8 bases and J 6 bases; nucleotides not matched to a gene: 17. The CDR3 runs 16 residues. It was with a sample-barcoded 5' primer and a J-beta primer mix that a second PCR of about 6 to 12 cycles was run. The authors tagged each cDNA molecule using a template-switch adaptor with 12 random nucleotides. A single record per CDR3 protein comes from TCRdb applying MiXCR to the 5' RACE reads. This table holds 1.5 million to 2 million distinct CDR3 sequences, 30% to 40% found once.

The chain couples TRBV5-8 to TRBJ2-3; 8 bases are a match to TRBD2. Sequenced material: blood. The receptor comes from a woman in her 30s in good health. In DNA, the CDR3 is TGTGCCAGTTCTCCCAGGCCTACGGGGGGGCTGGATACGCAGTATTTT. It specifies CASSPRPTGGLDTQYF. Using reference TRBV5-8 and TRBJ2-3 for the parts outside the CDR3, the full variable domain is EAGVTQSPTHLIKTRGQQATLRCSPISGHTSVYWYQQALGLGLQFLLWYDEGEERNRGNFPPRFSGRQFPNYSSELNVNALELEDSALYLCASSPRPTGGLDTQYFGPGTRLTVL.